This T cell receptor beta chain was sequenced during a study of T cell responses to AZD1222 COVID-19 vaccine. Method: immunoSEQ multiplex PCR; TCRdb's copy keeps in-frame clones and lacks some. The sample yields 130,000 to 150,000 clones, 75% to 90% seen once. Overall study findings and caveats: Females made up more of the donors, who were largely white British, and clonal diversity may have come out too low. Seropositive AZD1222 recipients at baseline numbered only 5 or 6.

Of note for this clone: Its target is not known.

Material: peripheral blood, obtained on day 0 of MenACWY control vaccination. This clonotype was sampled from an adult in good health.

The CDR3 loop is CASSRTSTVTDTQYF. The CDR3 region has the DNA TGTGCCAGCAGCCGGACTAGCACAGTCACAGATACGCAGTATTTT. This sequence joins TRBV4-2 and TRBJ2-3; 8 bases agree with TRBD2. Losses at the gene ends were 4 bases for V and 2 bases for J; bases not matched to a gene: 5. The CDR3 consists of 15 residues. The germline V gene encodes CDR1 LGHNA and CDR2 YNFKEQ.